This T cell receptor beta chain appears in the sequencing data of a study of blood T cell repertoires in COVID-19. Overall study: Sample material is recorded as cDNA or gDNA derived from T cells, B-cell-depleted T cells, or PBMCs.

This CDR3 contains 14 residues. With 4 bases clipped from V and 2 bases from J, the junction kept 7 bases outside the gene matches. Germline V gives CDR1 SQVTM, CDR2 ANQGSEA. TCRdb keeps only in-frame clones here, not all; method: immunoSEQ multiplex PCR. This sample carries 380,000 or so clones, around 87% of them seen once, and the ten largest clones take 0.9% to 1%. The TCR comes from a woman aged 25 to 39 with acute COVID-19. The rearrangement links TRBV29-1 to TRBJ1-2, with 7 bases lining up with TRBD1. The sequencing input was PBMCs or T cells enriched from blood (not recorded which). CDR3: CSVGETGSNYGYTF. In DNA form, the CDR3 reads TGCAGCGTTGGGGAGACAGGGTCAAACTATGGCTACACCTTC. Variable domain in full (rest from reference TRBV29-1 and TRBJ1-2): SAVISQKPSRDICQRGTSLTIQCQVDSQVTMMFWYRQQPGQSLTLIATANQGSEATYESGFVIDKFPISRPNLTFSTLTVSNMSPEDSSIYLCSVGETGSNYGYTFGSGTRLTVV.